This is a list of T cell receptor beta chains from one sample in a study of blood T cells in healthy people across ages. TCRdb reprocessed the 5' RACE reads with MiXCR, giving one entry per CDR3 protein. Of about 760,000 distinct CDR3 sequences in the sample, roughly 25% are singletons; the top ten hold 9% to 9.5%. These records were also assigned to another study, of T cells of mothers and their children.

What was sequenced was blood. The source is a boy between 5 and 17 years old in good health. CDR3s include the opening cysteine and the closing phenylalanine or tryptophan. The order of the fields is J gene, V gene, clone size, D gene, CDR3 protein, CDR3 DNA. A D gene is named only where the DNA matches it firmly. The size entry is marked missing in some rows and otherwise reads once, few, many or a size class.

TRBJ2-4 TRBV6-7 - - CASSYIKNIQYF TGTGCCAGCAGTTACATCAAAAACATTCAGTACTTC
TRBJ2-7 TRBV2 - TRBD2 CASSEGGGLSYEQYF TGTGCCAGCAGTGAAGGCGGGGGTTTATCCTACGAGCAGTACTTC
TRBJ2-1 TRBV20-1 few TRBD2 CSARLPGTSLAEQFF TGCAGTGCTAGATTACCCGGGACTAGTCTGGCTGAGCAGTTCTTC
TRBJ1-5 TRBV6-5 few - CASSYSGENQPQHF TGTGCCAGCAGTTACTCAGGGGAGAATCAGCCCCAGCATTTT
TRBJ2-1 TRBV5-6 - - CASSWLGDNEQFF TGTGCCAGCAGCTGGCTAGGCGACAATGAGCAGTTCTTC
TRBJ2-5 TRBV9 few - CASSVASRGGQETQYF TGTGCCAGCAGCGTTGCGTCGCGGGGAGGCCAAGAGACCCAGTACTTC
TRBJ2-7 TRBV20-1 - - CSATDPNYEQYF TGCAGTGCGACGGACCCCAATTACGAGCAGTACTTC
TRBJ2-7 TRBV15 - TRBD2 CATSARLADDEQYF TGTGCCACCAGCGCGCGACTAGCCGACGACGAGCAGTACTTC
TRBJ2-5 TRBV20-1 - - CSAARTVQETQYF TGCAGTGCGGCCCGGACTGTTCAAGAGACCCAGTACTTC
TRBJ1-1 TRBV20-1 few - CSAREGEMNTEAFF TGCAGTGCTAGAGAGGGCGAAATGAACACTGAAGCTTTCTTT
TRBJ2-7 TRBV4-1 - TRBD1 CASSEGQRVYEQYF TGCGCCAGCAGCGAGGGACAGAGGGTCTACGAGCAGTACTTC
TRBJ2-7 TRBV27 few - CASSLRPLQGSNYEQYF TGTGCCAGCAGTTTACGGCCCCTACAGGGCTCGAACTACGAGCAGTACTTC
TRBJ2-2 TRBV5-1 - TRBD1 CASRTRTGLTGELFF TGCGCCAGCCGAACAAGGACAGGACTCACCGGGGAGCTGTTTTTT
TRBJ1-1 TRBV4-3 - - CASSQDFLTNTEAFF TGCGCCAGCAGCCAAGATTTTCTGACAAACACTGAAGCTTTCTTT
TRBJ2-7 TRBV10-2 - - CASSEAAESYEQYF TGCGCCAGCAGTGAGGCAGCAGAGTCCTACGAGCAGTACTTC
TRBJ2-5 TRBV7-9 - - CASSLRGSGVETQYF TGTGCCAGCAGTCTCCGGGGTTCAGGGGTTGAGACCCAGTACTTC
TRBJ2-1 TRBV20-1 few TRBD2 CSARETLAGKNEQFF TGCAGTGCTAGAGAAACCCTAGCGGGAAAGAATGAGCAGTTCTTC
TRBJ2-7 TRBV4-3 few TRBD2 CACSQGLGTSHHEQYF TGCGCCTGCAGCCAGGGACTAGGGACTAGCCACCACGAGCAGTACTTC
TRBJ2-7 TRBV12-3/TRBV12-4 - - CASSSLGTGAYEQYF TGTGCCAGCAGTTCACTCGGGACGGGAGCCTACGAGCAGTACTTC
TRBJ2-5 TRBV28 few TRBD2 CASSLSFGAGEETQYF TGTGCCAGCAGTTTATCGTTCGGAGCGGGAGAAGAGACCCAGTACTTC
TRBJ2-2 TRBV28 few - CASSLPGVIGELFF TGTGCCAGCAGTTTACCCGGGGTAATCGGGGAGCTGTTTTTT
TRBJ2-3 TRBV28 - - CASSLWGEESDTQYF TGTGCCAGCAGTTTATGGGGGGAGGAATCAGATACGCAGTATTTT
TRBJ2-4 TRBV2 - - CASSGFELAKNIQYF TGTGCCAGCAGTGGTTTTGAGCTAGCCAAAAACATTCAGTACTTC
TRBJ1-1 TRBV7-8 - - CASSLKPGMNTEAFF TGTGCCAGCAGCTTAAAGCCAGGGATGAACACTGAAGCTTTCTTT
TRBJ2-5 TRBV3-1 few TRBD2 CASRRGLAGETQYF TGTGCCAGCAGACGTGGACTAGCGGGGGAGACCCAGTACTTC
TRBJ1-2 TRBV10-2 few - CASSDPGTPNYGYTF TGCGCCAGCAGCGATCCCGGGACACCTAACTATGGCTACACCTTC
TRBJ2-5 TRBV15 few - CATSRDQAESGTQYF TGTGCCACCAGCAGAGATCAAGCAGAAAGTGGGACCCAGTACTTC
TRBJ2-5 TRBV28 - TRBD1 CASSLSTGLNQETQYF TGTGCCAGCAGTTTGTCGACAGGGTTGAACCAAGAGACCCAGTACTTC
TRBJ2-5 TRBV5-6 - TRBD2 CASSLGLAGGFKETQYF TGTGCCAGCAGCTTGGGACTAGCGGGAGGGTTTAAAGAGACCCAGTACTTC
TRBJ1-6 TRBV7-9 few - CASSLGLDLHF TGTGCCAGCAGCTTAGGACTCGACCTCCACTTT
TRBJ2-3 TRBV7-3 - - CASSLIAASTDTQYF TGTGCCAGCAGCTTAATCGCCGCTAGCACAGATACGCAGTATTTT
TRBJ1-2 TRBV7-2 - TRBD1 CASSSRTRQGRTGYTF TGTGCCAGCAGCTCTAGGACCCGACAGGGACGAACTGGCTACACCTTC
TRBJ2-4 TRBV5-6 - TRBD1 CASSLGQGLTKNIQYF TGTGCCAGCAGCCTCGGACAGGGCCTTACCAAAAACATTCAGTACTTC
TRBJ2-7 TRBV6-2/TRBV6-3 - - CASRPTGRGEQYF TGTGCCAGCCGCCCGACAGGACGGGGCGAGCAGTACTTC
TRBJ2-7 TRBV4-1 - - CASRLTSRAYEQYF TGCGCCAGCAGACTCACTAGCCGCGCCTACGAGCAGTACTTC
TRBJ2-7 TRBV20-1 few - CSARMAALSYEQYF TGCAGTGCTAGAATGGCAGCACTCTCCTACGAGCAGTACTTC